Following are 29 T cell receptor beta chains from one sample sequenced in a study of blood T cell repertoires in COVID-19. Data came from immunoSEQ multiplex PCR; TCRdb stores just in-frame clones and leaves some out. The sample shows about 20,000 clones, less than 95% of them seen only once. The sample taken for sequencing was peripheral blood. The receptors were sampled from a human donor in a cohort sampled during active COVID-19.

The chain combines TRBV24-1 with TRBJ2-1; 11 bases agree with TRBD2. Germline assignment: CDR1 KGHDR and CDR2 SFDVKD. This CDR3 contains 17 residues. The V segment lost 6 bases and the J segment 7 bases; nucleotides outside the gene matches: 13. CDR3 sequence reads: CATSHPGLAGLDNEQFF. Here the CDR3 DNA reads TGTGCCACCAGTCACCCTGGACTAGCGGGCCTAGATAATGAGCAGTTCTTC.

The chain has TRBV6-5 and TRBJ2-1; 7 bases line up with TRBD1. V dropped 0 bases and J dropped 1; count of bases not matched to a gene: 3. Germline assignment: CDR1 MNHEY and CDR2 SVGAGI. CDR3 length: 16 amino acids. This CDR3 reads CASSYSTGYSYNEQFF. Written as DNA, the CDR3 is TGTGCCAGCAGTTACTCGACAGGGTATTCCTACAATGAGCAGTTCTTC.

The chain employs TRBV21-1 and TRBJ1-2; TRBD1 is the table's D call, not checked against the DNA. TRBV21-1 is a recognized pseudogene. The CDR3 has 14 amino acids. This CDR3 is CASRPGTGLESYTF. CDR3 coding DNA: TGTGCCAGCAGGCCCGGGACAGGACTAGAGAGCTACACCTTC.

The rearrangement joins TRBV27 to TRBJ1-6; TRBD1 is a possible D gene (5 bases). The CDR3 is made up of 15 amino acids. Germline CDR1 and CDR2: MNHEY and SMNVEV (reference sequence). The V end lost 5 bases, the J end lost 6 bases, and 14 bases lay between the germline ends. CDR3 bases: TGTGCCAGCAGTCCCCCACAGGCGATTAATTCACCCCTCCACTTT. It codes for CASSPPQAINSPLHF.

This chain uses TRBV6-5 with TRBJ2-3; unclear D gene. Trimming removed 0 bases from V and 6 bases from J, with 10 bases in between. Germline lookup yields CDR1 MNHEY and CDR2 SVGAGI. This CDR3 comprises 14 residues. CDR3 in amino acids: CASSYSRYVDTQYF. DNA for the CDR3: TGTGCCAGCAGTTACTCGAGATACGTGGATACGCAGTATTTT.

The chain recombines TRBV19 with TRBJ1-3; 7 bases match TRBD1. The CDR3 loop spans 15 amino acids. The germline V gene has CDR1 LNHDA and CDR2 SQIVND (reference sequence). V shed 5 bases and J 3 bases; nucleotides not matched to a gene: 7. The CDR3 DNA reads as TGTGCCAGTAGTGTACAGGGGATCGGTGGAAACACCATATATTTT. The encoded protein is CASSVQGIGGNTIYF.

The chain employs TRBV19 and TRBJ2-6; D unclear. With 11 bases removed from V and 0 bases from J, the gap between germline ends came to 11 bases. The germline CDR1 and CDR2 sequences are LNHDA and SQIVND (reference sequence). The CDR3 extends over 14 amino acids. The CDR3 here is CASRLSSGANVLTF. CDR3 DNA: TGTGCCTCCAGACTGAGCTCTGGGGCCAACGTCCTGACTTTC.

The rearrangement uses TRBV28 and TRBJ1-5; 7 bases line up with TRBD1. V lost 2 bases, J lost 6 bases, and 7 bases stayed unmatched. CDR1 is MDHEN and CDR2 is SYDVKM in the germline V gene. The CDR3 spans 15 residues. CDR3 nucleotide sequence: TGTGCCAGCAGTTTACCCAGACAGGGCGGTCAGCCCCAGCATTTT. Protein sequence: CASSLPRQGGQPQHF. Based on the CDR3 plus reference TRBV28 and TRBJ1-5, the full variable domain is DVKVTQSSRYLVKRTGEKVFLECVQDMDHENMFWYRQDPGLGLRLIYFSYDVKMKEKGDIPEGYSVSREKKERFSLILESASTNQTSMYLCASSLPRQGGQPQHFGDGTRLSIL.

The V and J genes are TRBV27 and TRBJ2-7, with D hard to call. The length of the CDR3 is 12 residues. The germline V gene encodes CDR1 MNHEY and CDR2 SMNVEV (reference sequence). CDR3 bases: TGTGCTCTAAACTTTTTAAACTACGAGCAGTACTTC. Its translation is CALNFLNYEQYF.

This clone was seen only once. CDR3 nucleotides: TGTGCCTGGAGTGTAGTTACAGTCTCAGGGGGCTACACCTTC. Translation: CAWSVVTVSGGYTF. This rearrangement joins TRBV30 to TRBJ1-2; tentative D call: TRBD1 (5 bases). Germline-derived CDR1 and CDR2 are GTSNPN and SVGIG (reference sequence). This CDR3 has 14 amino acids. V dropped 0 bases and J dropped 8 bases, with 16 bases sitting between them.

J is TRBJ1-2 and V is TRBV5-4; D possibly corresponds to TRBD1 (5 bases). This CDR3 contains 14 residues. Trimming left V 4 bases short and J 1 base short, with 11 bases between. Looked up from germline, CDR1 is SGHNT and CDR2 is YYREEE (reference sequence). CDR3 bases: TGTGCCAGCAGCGGCCAGGGATTTAACTATGGCTACACCTTC. Residues: CASSGQGFNYGYTF.

This clone was recorded only once. V and J are TRBV2 and TRBJ2-5; the match to TRBD2 covers 9 bases. The V and J ends lost 0 bases and 4 bases, in that order; junction bases with no gene match: 6. Germline CDR1 reads SNHLY; CDR2 reads FYNNEI. The CDR3 runs 16 residues. The CDR3 is CASSEAPLAGLETQYF. The CDR3 DNA follows: TGTGCCAGCAGTGAAGCCCCCCTAGCGGGGTTAGAGACCCAGTACTTC.

This clone was found once. This rearrangement joins TRBV5-1 to TRBJ2-1; possibly TRBD2 for D (5 bases). V gave up 3 bases and J gave up 3 bases, with 13 bases separating them. In germline, CDR1 is SGHRS, CDR2 YFSETQ. This CDR3 spans 15 amino acids. In DNA, the CDR3 is TGCGCCAGCAGCTCTCCTGGAGGCAGCTACAATGAGCAGTTCTTC. Translation gives CASSSPGGSYNEQFF.

The chain has TRBV29-1 and TRBJ2-7; TRBD1 aligns across 8 bases. Trimming removed 7 bases from V and 2 bases from J; junction bases left unmatched: 10. Looked up from germline, CDR1 is SQVTM and CDR2 is ANQGSEA. This CDR3 comprises 14 residues. CDR3 sequence: CSALPGQAPYEQYF. DNA for the CDR3: TGCAGCGCCCTTCCGGGACAGGCCCCCTACGAGCAGTACTTC.

J is TRBJ2-3 and V is TRBV4-3, with a tentative D call TRBD2 (6 bases). Germline values: CDR1 LGHNA, CDR2 YSLEER. The CDR3 has 15 residues. V was clipped by 3 bases and J by 2 bases, with 12 bases between them. CDR3 DNA sequence: TGCGCCAGCAGCCAGGATAGCGGACCCACAGATACGCAGTATTTT. It yields the protein CASSQDSGPTDTQYF.

The V gene is TRBV3-1 (or the pseudogene TRBV3-2), the J gene TRBJ2-7; 7 bases agree with TRBD2. J lost 7 bases, V lost 5 bases, and 8 bases had no gene match. Germline V CDR1 and CDR2: LGHDT, YNNKEL (reference sequence). This CDR3 has 13 residues. CDR3 amino acids: CASSNSGAGEQYV. The CDR3 DNA is TGTGCCAGCAGCAACAGCGGGGCGGGTGAGCAGTACGTC.

V is TRBV19 and J is TRBJ1-4, with 7 bases identical to TRBD1. CDR1 and CDR2 (germline): LNHDA, SQIVND (reference sequence). The V gene end was trimmed by 6 bases and the J gene end by 2 bases; junction bases not matched to a gene: 12. This CDR3 is built from 17 residues. The CDR3 bases are TGTGCCAGTAGGACTGACAGGGCGGCGGCGACTAATGAAAAACTGTTTTTT. Its protein is CASRTDRAAATNEKLFF. Based on the CDR3 plus reference TRBV19 and TRBJ1-4, the full variable domain is DGGITQSPKYLFRKEGQNVTLSCEQNLNHDAMYWYRQDPGQGLRLIYYSQIVNDFQKGDIAEGYSVSREKKESFPLTVTSAQKNPTAFYLCASRTDRAAATNEKLFFGSGTQLSVL.

In regard to this clone: Different DNA sequences within this sample yield the same CDR3. This rearrangement joins TRBV7-9 to TRBJ1-6; D might be TRBD1 (6 bases). This CDR3 has 16 amino acids. The germline CDR1 and CDR2 sequences are SEHNR and FQNEAQ (reference sequence). V lost 3 bases and J 3 bases, leaving 12 bases between the germline ends. CDR3 sequence reads: CASSLGQGFYNSPLHF. In nucleotides, the CDR3 is TGTGCCAGCAGCTTGGGGCAGGGGTTCTATAATTCACCCCTCCACTTT. The whole variable domain, filled in from reference TRBV7-9 and TRBJ1-6, reads DTGVSQNPRHKITKRGQNVTFRCDPISEHNRLYWYRQTLGQGPEFLTYFQNEAQLEKSRLLSDRFSAERPKGSFSTLEIQRTEQGDSAMYLCASSLGQGFYNSPLHFGNGTRLTVT.

The rearrangement joins TRBV18 to TRBJ1-4; D ambiguous. This CDR3 is built from 14 residues. CDR1 KGHSH and CDR2 LQKENI come from the germline V gene. The ends were cut back, 5 bases at V and 0 bases at J, with 7 bases in the middle. The CDR3 DNA reads TGTGCCAGCTCAAGACTGGCAACTAATGAAAAACTGTTTTTT. Residues: CASSRLATNEKLFF.

The chain couples TRBV14 to TRBJ2-3, with 9 bases identical to TRBD1. The germline V gene has CDR1 SGHDN and CDR2 FVKESK. J was trimmed by 0 bases and V by 1 base; bases with no gene match: 2. The CDR3 consists of 16 residues. This chain's CDR3 is CASSQGTGVSTDTQYF. The CDR3 DNA reads TGTGCCAGCAGCCAAGGGACAGGGGTTAGCACAGATACGCAGTATTTT.

The chain has TRBV6-4 and TRBJ2-7, with a tentative D call TRBD1 (6 bases). Germline CDR1 and CDR2: MRHNA and SNTAGT. With 11 bases removed from V and 2 bases from J, the gap between germline ends came to 16 bases. The CDR3 contains 13 residues. This CDR3 reads CAPIAHRAYEQYF. CDR3 nucleotide sequence: TGTGCCCCAATCGCTCACAGGGCCTACGAGCAGTACTTC.

The chain employs TRBV5-8 and TRBJ1-2; unclear D gene. Trimming cost V 1 base and J 0 bases, with 7 bases left between them. CDR3 length: 14 amino acids. Germline V gene lookup returns CDR1 SGHTS and CDR2 YDEGEE. The CDR3 sequence: CASSLLGANYGYTF. The CDR3 DNA follows: TGTGCCAGCAGCTTGCTAGGAGCTAACTATGGCTACACCTTC.

This clone came up once. The chain joins TRBV27 to TRBJ1-3, with D maybe TRBD1 (5 bases). Germline V gives CDR1 MNHEY, CDR2 SMNVEV (reference sequence). The CDR3 totals 14 residues. V gave up 2 bases and J gave up 2 bases, with 7 bases separating them. CDR3 in DNA: TGTGCCAGCAGTTTAGGGGGGGCTGGAAACACCATATATTTT. Translated, it gives CASSLGGAGNTIYF.

The V and J genes are TRBV3-1 (or the pseudogene TRBV3-2) and TRBJ2-5, with D maybe TRBD1 (6 bases). The germline V and J ends were trimmed by 0 bases and 3 bases, with 8 bases remaining between them. CDR1 and CDR2 from the germline V gene are LGHDT and YNNKEL (reference sequence). The CDR3 runs 14 residues. The CDR3: CASSQDEGEETQYF. The CDR3 DNA sequence: TGTGCCAGCAGCCAAGATGAGGGGGAAGAGACCCAGTACTTC.

The chain carries TRBV11-2 and TRBJ2-1; weak D call: TRBD2 (5 bases). This CDR3 spans 14 amino acids. Trimming pared 0 bases from V and 7 bases from J, leaving 10 bases between. Germline V lookup: CDR1 SGHAT, CDR2 FQNNGV. For the CDR3, the DNA is TGTGCCAGCAGCTTAGACGGGGTTGCAAATGAGCAGTTCTTC. Translating it yields CASSLDGVANEQFF.

The rearrangement links TRBV10-1 to TRBJ2-3, with 8 bases identical to TRBD2. The length of the CDR3 is 18 residues. V lost 0 bases to trimming and J lost 0 bases; unmatched junction nucleotides: 8. Looked up from germline, CDR1 is WNHNN and CDR2 is SYGVQD (reference sequence). CDR3: CASSESGLAGTSTDTQYF. The CDR3 DNA sequence: TGCGCCAGCAGTGAGTCCGGGCTAGCGGGCACTAGCACAGATACGCAGTATTTT.

The chain employs TRBV15 and TRBJ1-1, with 7 bases matching TRBD1. The V gene end was trimmed by 8 bases and the J gene end by 4 bases; junction bases not matched to a gene: 10. CDR3 length: 14 amino acids. Germline V gives CDR1 LNHNV, CDR2 YYDKDF (reference sequence). CDR3 DNA sequence: TGTGCCACCCAACGACAGGGAGCGGGCACTGAAGCTTTCTTT. Its translation: CATQRQGAGTEAFF.

The chain combines TRBV3-1 (or the pseudogene TRBV3-2) with TRBJ1-5; no definite D call. The CDR3 consists of 13 residues. V was cut by 3 bases and J by 9 bases, with 12 bases left in between. The V gene's germline CDR1 is LGHDT and CDR2 YNNKEL (reference sequence). The CDR3 spells CASSQTEGGPQHF. The CDR3 DNA is TGTGCCAGCAGCCAGACGGAGGGAGGGCCCCAGCATTTT.

The rearrangement links TRBV9 to TRBJ2-1, with unresolved D. Germline loops: CDR1 SGDLS, CDR2 YYNGEE. V was clipped by 0 bases and J by 7 bases, with 17 bases between them. The CDR3 totals 16 residues. CDR3 region: CASSVVGRGYANEQFF. DNA of the CDR3: TGTGCCAGCAGCGTAGTAGGCCGCGGATACGCTAATGAGCAGTTCTTC.